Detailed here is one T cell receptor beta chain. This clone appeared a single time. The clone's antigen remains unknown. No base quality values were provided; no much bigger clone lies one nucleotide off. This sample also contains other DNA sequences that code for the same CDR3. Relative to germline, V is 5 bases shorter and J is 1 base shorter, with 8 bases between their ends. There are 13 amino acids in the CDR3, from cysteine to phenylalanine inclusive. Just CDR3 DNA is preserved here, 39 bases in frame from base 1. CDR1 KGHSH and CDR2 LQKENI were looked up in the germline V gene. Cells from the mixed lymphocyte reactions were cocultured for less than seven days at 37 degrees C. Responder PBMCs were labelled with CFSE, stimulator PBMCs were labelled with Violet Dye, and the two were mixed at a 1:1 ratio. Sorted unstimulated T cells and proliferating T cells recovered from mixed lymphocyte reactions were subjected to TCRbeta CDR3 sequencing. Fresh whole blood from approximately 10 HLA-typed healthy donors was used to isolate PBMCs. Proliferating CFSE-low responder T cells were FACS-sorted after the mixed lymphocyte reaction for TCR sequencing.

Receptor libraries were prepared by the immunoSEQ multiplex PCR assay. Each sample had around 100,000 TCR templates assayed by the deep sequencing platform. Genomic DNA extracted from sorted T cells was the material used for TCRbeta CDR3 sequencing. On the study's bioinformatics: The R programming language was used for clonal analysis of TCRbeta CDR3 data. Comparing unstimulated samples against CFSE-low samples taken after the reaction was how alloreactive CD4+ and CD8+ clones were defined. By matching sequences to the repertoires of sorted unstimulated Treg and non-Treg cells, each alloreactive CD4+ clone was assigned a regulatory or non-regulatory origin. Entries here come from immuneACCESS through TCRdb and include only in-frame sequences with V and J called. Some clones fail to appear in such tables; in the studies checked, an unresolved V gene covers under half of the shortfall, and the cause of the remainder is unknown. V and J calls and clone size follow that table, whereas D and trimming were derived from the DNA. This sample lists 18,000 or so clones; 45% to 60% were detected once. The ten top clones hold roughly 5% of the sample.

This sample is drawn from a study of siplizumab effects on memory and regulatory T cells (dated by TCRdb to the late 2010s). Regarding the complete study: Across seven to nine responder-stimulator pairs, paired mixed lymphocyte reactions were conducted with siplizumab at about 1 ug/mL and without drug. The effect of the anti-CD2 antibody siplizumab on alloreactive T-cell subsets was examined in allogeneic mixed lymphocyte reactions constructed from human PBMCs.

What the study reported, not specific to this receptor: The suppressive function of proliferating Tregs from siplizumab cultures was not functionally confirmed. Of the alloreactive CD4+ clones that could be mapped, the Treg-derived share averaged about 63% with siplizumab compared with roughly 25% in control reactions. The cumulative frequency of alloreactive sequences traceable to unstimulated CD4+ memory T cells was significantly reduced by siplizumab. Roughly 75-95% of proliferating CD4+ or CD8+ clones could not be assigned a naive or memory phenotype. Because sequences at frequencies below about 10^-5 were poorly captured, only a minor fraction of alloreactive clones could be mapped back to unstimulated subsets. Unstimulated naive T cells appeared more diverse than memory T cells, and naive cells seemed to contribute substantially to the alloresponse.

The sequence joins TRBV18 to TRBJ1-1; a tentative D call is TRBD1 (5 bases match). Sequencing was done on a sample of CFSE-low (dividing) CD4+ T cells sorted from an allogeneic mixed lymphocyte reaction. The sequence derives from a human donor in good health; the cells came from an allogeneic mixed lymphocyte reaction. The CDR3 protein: CASSSDRNTEAFF. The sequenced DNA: TGTGCCAGCTCATCCGACAGGAACACTGAAGCTTTCTTT.